This T cell receptor (beta chain) appears in the sequencing data of a study of technical replicates of blood from a few donors. Sequenced by immunoSEQ multiplex PCR; TCRdb stores in-frame clones only, minus some. Of more than 65,000 clones listed, 95% to 97% are singletons. Germline V CDR1 and CDR2: LNHDA, SQIVND (reference sequence). The CDR3 has 12 residues. V was shortened by 4 bases and J by 4 bases, with 8 bases between the two germline ends. Sample: T cells isolated from PBMCs. V is TRBV19 and J is TRBJ2-7; perhaps TRBD1 as D (6 bases). This TCR was sampled from a human donor in good health. CDR3 nucleotides: TGTGCCAGTAGTACGGGGACATACGAGCAGTACTTC. Residues: CASSTGTYEQYF.